The 2 T cell receptor beta chains given below trace back to one sample, sequenced in a study of Ad26.COV2.S vaccination and SARS-CoV-2 variants. The assay was immunoSEQ multiplex PCR, and TCRdb's table has in-frame clones only and misses some. The table lists about 350,000 clones, under 95% of them singletons, with roughly 3.9% in the top ten. Sequenced here: peripheral blood, sampled after recovery from COVID-19. These receptors all stem from a human donor who had recovered from COVID-19.

This CDR3 is CASSEAMGPRQETQYF. In DNA form, the CDR3 reads TGTGCCAGCAGTGAAGCGATGGGGCCCAGACAAGAGACCCAGTACTTC. The chain employs TRBV6-1 and TRBJ2-5; perhaps TRBD1 as D (5 bases). Trimming shortened V by 0 bases and J by 2 bases, and 13 bases separated the two germline ends. This CDR3 has 16 residues. Germline CDR1 MNHNS, CDR2 SASEGT.

The rearrangement joins TRBV7-9 to TRBJ1-4; a possible D gene is TRBD1 (6 bases). Trimming took off 5 bases at V and 8 bases at J, with 15 bases between the two ends. The CDR3 sequence is 14 residues long. Germline V CDR1 and CDR2: SEHNR, FQNEAQ (reference sequence). The CDR3 spells CASSPGKGGEKLFF. In DNA form, the CDR3 reads TGTGCCAGCAGCCCAGGGAAGGGGGGAGAAAAACTGTTTTTT.